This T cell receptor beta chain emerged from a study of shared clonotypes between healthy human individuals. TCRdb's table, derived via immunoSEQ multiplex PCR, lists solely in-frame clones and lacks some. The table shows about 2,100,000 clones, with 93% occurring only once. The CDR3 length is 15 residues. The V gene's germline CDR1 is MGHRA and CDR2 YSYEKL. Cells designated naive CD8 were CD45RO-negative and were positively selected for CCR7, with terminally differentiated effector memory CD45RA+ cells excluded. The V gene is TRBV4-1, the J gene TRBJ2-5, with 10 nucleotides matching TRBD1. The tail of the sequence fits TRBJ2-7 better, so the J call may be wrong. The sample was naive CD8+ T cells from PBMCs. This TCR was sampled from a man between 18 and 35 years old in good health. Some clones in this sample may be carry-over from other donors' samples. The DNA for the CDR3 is TGCGCCAGCAGCCAAGGGCCGGGACAGGGGTACGAGCAGTACTTC. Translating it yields CASSQGPGQGYEQYF.